What follows is one TCR beta chain and its context. The antigen is not known. These data originate in a study of cytomegalovirus exposure and HLA in healthy donors. In the study overall: Samples from HLA-typed donors yielded about 85 million unique TCRs in an early data release.

Overall study findings and caveats: Despite most TCR sequences being rare, some public TCRs occurred in many donors.

PCR amplification relied on 60 Vbeta primers (plus 13 Jbeta primers). Clones were read by immunoSEQ multiplex PCR, and TCRdb kept only the in-frame ones, dropping some. This sample has around 120,000 clones, with 80% to 90% found just once. The source material was PBMCs. The receptor was isolated from a man aged 50-59 years in good health and CMV-seronegative.

The CDR3 region is CASSEAKEAGGHSYEQYF. The CDR3 bases are TGTGCCAGCAGTGAAGCGAAGGAGGCAGGGGGCCACTCCTACGAGCAGTACTTC. The chain links TRBV2 to TRBJ2-7, with 8 positions matching TRBD1. V lost 0 bases and J lost 0; bases outside the gene matches: 10. This CDR3 spans 18 amino acids. Per germline, CDR1 SNHLY and CDR2 FYNNEI.